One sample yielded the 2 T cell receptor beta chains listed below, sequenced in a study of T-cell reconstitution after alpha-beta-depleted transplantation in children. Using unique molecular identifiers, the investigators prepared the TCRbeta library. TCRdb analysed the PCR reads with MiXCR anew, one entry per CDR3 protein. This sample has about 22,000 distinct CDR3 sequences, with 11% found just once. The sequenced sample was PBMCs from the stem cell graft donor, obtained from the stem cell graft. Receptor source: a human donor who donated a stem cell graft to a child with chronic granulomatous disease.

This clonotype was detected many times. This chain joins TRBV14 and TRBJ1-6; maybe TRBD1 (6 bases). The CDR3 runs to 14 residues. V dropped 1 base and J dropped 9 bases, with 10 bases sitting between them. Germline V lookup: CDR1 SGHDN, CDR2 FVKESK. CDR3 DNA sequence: TGTGCCAGCAGCCAAGGGTACAGGGTTTCACCCCTCCACTTT. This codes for CASSQGYRVSPLHF.

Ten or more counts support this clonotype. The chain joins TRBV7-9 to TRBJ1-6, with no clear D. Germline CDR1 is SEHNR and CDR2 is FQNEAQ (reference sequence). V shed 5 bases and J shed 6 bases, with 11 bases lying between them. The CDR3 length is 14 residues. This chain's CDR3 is CASSPPRPNSPLHF. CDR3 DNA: TGTGCCAGCAGCCCCCCGAGGCCTAATTCACCCCTCCACTTT.